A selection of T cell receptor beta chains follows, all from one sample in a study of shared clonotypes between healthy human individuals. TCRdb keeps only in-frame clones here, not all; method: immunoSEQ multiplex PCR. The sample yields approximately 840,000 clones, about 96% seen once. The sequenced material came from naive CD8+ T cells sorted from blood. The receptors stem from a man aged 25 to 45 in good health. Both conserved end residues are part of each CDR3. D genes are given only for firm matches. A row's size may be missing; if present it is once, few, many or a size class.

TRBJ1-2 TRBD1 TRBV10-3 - TGTGCCATCAGTGAGTCGATGATGGGCGGGGGACAGGGTCAGATTGGCTACACCTTC CAISESMMGGGQGQIGYTF
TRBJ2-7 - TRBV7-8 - TGTGCCAGCAGCGGCCGCGGACTATCCTCCTACGAGCAGTACTTC CASSGRGLSSYEQYF
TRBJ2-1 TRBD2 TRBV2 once TGTGCCAGCAAACTCGGGACTAGCGGGATTAATGAGCAGTTCTTC CASKLGTSGINEQFF
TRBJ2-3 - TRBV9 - TGTGCCAGCAGCCGTCCTAGGGATACGCAGTATTTT CASSRPRDTQYF
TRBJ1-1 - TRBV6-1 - TGTGCCAGCAGTGAAGTGGCAGCAAACACTGAAGCTTTCTTT CASSEVAANTEAFF
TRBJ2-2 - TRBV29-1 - TGCAGCGTTGAGGACCGGGGGACCGGGGAGCTGTTTTTT CSVEDRGTGELFF
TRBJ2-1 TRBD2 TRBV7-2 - TGTGCCAGCAGCGGGACTAGCGGGAACCCCCCCTACAATGAGCAGTTCTTC CASSGTSGNPPYNEQFF
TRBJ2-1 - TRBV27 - TGTGCCAGCAGTTCCCTTGGGGCAAAAGCTGGTGAGCAGTTCTTC CASSSLGAKAGEQFF
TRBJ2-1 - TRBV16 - TGTGCCAGCAGCCAATCGGCCTTGGCCCCTTGGAATGAGCAGTTCTTC CASSQSALAPWNEQFF
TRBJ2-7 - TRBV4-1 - TGCGCCAGCAGCCAAGGGGACATTATTTCCTACGAGCAGTACTTC CASSQGDIISYEQYF
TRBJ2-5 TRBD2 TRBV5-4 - TGTGCCAGCAGCTTCTCCAGCGGGAAGGAGACCCAGTACTTC CASSFSSGKETQYF
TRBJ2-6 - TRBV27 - TGTGCCAGCAGTGGCTCTGGGGCCAACGTCCTGACTTTC CASSGSGANVLTF
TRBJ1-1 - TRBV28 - TGTGCCAGCAGTCGGGACAACTGGGACACTGAAGCTTTCTTT CASSRDNWDTEAFF
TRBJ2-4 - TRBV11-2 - TGTGCCAGCAGCCGGGCGCTCATTCAGTACTTC CASSRALIQYF
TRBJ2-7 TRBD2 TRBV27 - TGTGCCAGCAGTCCCGAAAGCGGGATAGCCTACGAGCAGTACTTC CASSPESGIAYEQYF
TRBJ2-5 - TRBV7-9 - TGTGCCAGCAGCTCGGGGGAGACCCAGTACTTC CASSSGETQYF
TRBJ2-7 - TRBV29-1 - TGCAGCGCTCTGTCAGGCTCCGAGCAGTACTTC CSALSGSEQYF
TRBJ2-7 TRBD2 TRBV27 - TGTGCCAGCAGTCTAGCGGGAGCGACCTACGAGCAGTACTTC CASSLAGATYEQYF
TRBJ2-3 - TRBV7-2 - TGTGCCAGCAGCTCCCTATCCACAGATACGCAGTATTTT CASSSLSTDTQYF
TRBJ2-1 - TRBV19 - TGTGCCAGTAGTAATCACTACAACAATGAGCAGTTCTTC CASSNHYNNEQFF
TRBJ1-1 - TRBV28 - TGTGCCAGCAGTTTGGGTGCTGGGCACACTGAAGCTTTCTTT CASSLGAGHTEAFF
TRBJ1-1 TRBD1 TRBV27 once TGTGCCAGCAGTCTCTACTTGACAGGGACTGAAGCTTTCTTT CASSLYLTGTEAFF
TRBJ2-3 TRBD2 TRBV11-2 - TGTGCCAGCAGCTTATTTGTGGGACTAGCAGCAGATACGCAGTATTTT CASSLFVGLAADTQYF
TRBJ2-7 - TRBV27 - TGTGCCAGCAGTTTATCCGCCGAGTGGAGCTCCTACGAGCAGTACTTC CASSLSAEWSSYEQYF
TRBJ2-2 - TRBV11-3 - TGTGCCAGCAGCTTCGGCGGAAAGTACACCGGGGAGCTGTTTTTT CASSFGGKYTGELFF
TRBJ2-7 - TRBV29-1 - TGCAGCGTCTCAACAACCGGGACGGGGACCTACGAGCAGTACTTC CSVSTTGTGTYEQYF
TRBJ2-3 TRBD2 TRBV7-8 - TGTGCCAGCAGCTTAGCTCGGGGACTAGCGGGAGTTGATACGCAGTATTTT CASSLARGLAGVDTQYF
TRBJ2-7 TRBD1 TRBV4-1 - TGCGCCAGCAGCACGGACAGGGGAGTTGACGAGCAGTACTTC CASSTDRGVDEQYF
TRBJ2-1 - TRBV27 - TGTGCCAGCAGTTTATCGGGCCATTTGGGTTCCTACAATGAGCAGTTCTTC CASSLSGHLGSYNEQFF